The 5 T cell receptor beta chains below come from one sample, sequenced in a study of blood T cell repertoires in COVID-19. The repertoire was sequenced with immunoSEQ multiplex PCR; TCRdb's copy has only in-frame clones and lacks some. The sample comprises some 270,000 clones, roughly nine tenths of which are singletons, and roughly 1.8% rests with the top ten. Sequencing was carried out using PBMCs or T cells enriched from blood (not recorded which). Receptors originate from a woman aged 55-75 years who had recovered from COVID-19.

This chain links TRBV27 with TRBJ2-1; possible D gene TRBD2, 6 bases. V lost 7 bases to trimming and J lost 0 bases, with 16 bases between them. CDR3 size: 16 residues. Germline assignment: CDR1 MNHEY and CDR2 SMNVEV (reference sequence). The CDR3 protein is CASKNYPGVSYNEQFF. The CDR3 nucleotides are TGTGCCAGCAAAAATTACCCGGGGGTCTCCTACAATGAGCAGTTCTTC.

This clone was detected a few times. The V call is TRBV29-1, the J call TRBJ1-2; D not resolved. The CDR3 is 12 residues long. The germline V and J ends were trimmed by 0 bases and 3 bases, with 5 bases remaining between them. CDR1 SQVTM and CDR2 ANQGSEA come from the germline V gene. The CDR3, as DNA: TGCAGCGTTGAAGATCCCTACTATGGCTACACCTTC. The encoded protein is CSVEDPYYGYTF. The full variable domain, with the rest looked up from reference TRBV29-1 and TRBJ1-2, is SAVISQKPSRDICQRGTSLTIQCQVDSQVTMMFWYRQQPGQSLTLIATANQGSEATYESGFVIDKFPISRPNLTFSTLTVSNMSPEDSSIYLCSVEDPYYGYTFGSGTRLTVV.

This clone was seen a few times. The sample holds other DNA sequences that translate to the same CDR3. The chain uses TRBV3-1 (or the pseudogene TRBV3-2) and TRBJ2-1; no definite D call. V lost 1 base to trimming and J lost 9 bases, with 7 bases between them. Germline CDR1 and CDR2: LGHDT and YNNKEL (reference sequence). CDR3 size: 12 residues. CDR3 in DNA: TGTGCCAGCAGCCAAGCTGGCGGTGAGCAGTTCTTC. This gives the protein CASSQAGGEQFF.

The chain recombines TRBV10-3 with TRBJ1-1, with 7 bases fitting TRBD1. Germline assignment: CDR1 ENHRY and CDR2 SYGVKD. V shed 11 bases and J 0 bases; nucleotides not matched to a gene: 6. The CDR3 totals 13 residues. The CDR3 reads CAQRTGLNTEAFF. CDR3 nucleotide sequence: TGTGCCCAACGGACAGGCTTGAACACTGAAGCTTTCTTT.

The J gene is TRBJ2-5, the V gene TRBV27; D is perhaps TRBD1 (5 bases). V was shortened by 4 bases and J by 4 bases, with 10 bases between the two germline ends. This CDR3 spans 13 amino acids. Germline CDR1 and CDR2: MNHEY and SMNVEV (reference sequence). Written as DNA, the CDR3 is TGTGCCAGCAGTTGGACACGAGGAGAGACCCAGTACTTC. Translation gives CASSWTRGETQYF.